One sample yielded the 32 T cell receptor beta chains listed below, sequenced in a study of breast tumors, draining lymph nodes, adjacent tissues. Axillary draining lymph nodes of breast cancer patients supplied the node samples. TCRdb re-called the multiplex PCR reads through MiXCR, storing one row per CDR3 protein. In the table there are 150,000 to 200,000 distinct CDR3 sequences, 33% of which are singletons. The sequencing sample was made of axillary lymph node tissue. The receptors derive from a female donor with breast cancer. Some clones in this sample may be carry-over from other donors' samples.

For this clonotype: A read error is possible here, since a much larger clone lies one base away. The chain combines TRBV19 with TRBJ2-1; 13 bases agree with TRBD2. Germline assignment: CDR1 LNHDA and CDR2 SQIVND (reference sequence). The CDR3 runs 18 residues. CDR3 in amino acids: CASSSGGTSGIWGFEPFF. In DNA, the CDR3 is TGTGCCAGTAGTTCCGGGGGGACTAGCGGGATCTGGGGGTTTGAGCCGTTCTTC.

The J gene is TRBJ1-3, the V gene TRBV19; 8 bases line up with TRBD1. CDR1 LNHDA and CDR2 SQIVND come from the germline V gene (reference sequence). The CDR3 contains 14 residues. Trimming removed 4 bases from V and 4 bases from J; junction bases left unmatched: 3. The CDR3 nucleotides are TGTGCCAGTAGTAGGGGACAGGCGGGAAACACCATATATTTT. Translation gives CASSRGQAGNTIYF.

To note about this clonotype: A read error may explain this, as a much larger clone is one base away. The rearrangement joins TRBV27 to TRBJ2-2, with D perhaps matching TRBD1 or TRBD2 (5 bases each). This CDR3 is built from 14 residues. Germline CDR1 reads MNHEY; CDR2 reads SMNVEV (reference sequence). Trimming shortened V by 4 bases and J by 3 bases, and 9 bases separated the two germline ends. The CDR3 protein is CASSCRDDTGELFF. The CDR3 DNA reads TGTGCCAGCAGTTGTAGGGACGACACCGGGGAGCTGTTTTTT.

The genes are TRBV27 and TRBJ2-5; the D gene is possibly TRBD2 (6 bases). Trimming left V 3 bases short and J 7 bases short, with 12 bases between. The CDR3 consists of 13 residues. Germline CDR1 is MNHEY and CDR2 is SMNVEV (reference sequence). The CDR3 is CASSFGRGGTQYF. CDR3 DNA: TGTGCCAGCAGTTTCGGGCGGGGAGGGACCCAGTACTTC.

This chain joins TRBV25-1 and TRBJ2-7; possibly TRBD2 for D (6 bases). Germline loops: CDR1 MGHDK, CDR2 SYGVNS. V gave up 5 bases and J gave up 3 bases, with 14 bases separating them. This CDR3 is 14 amino acids long. The CDR3: CASSPPGSIYEQYF. CDR3 DNA sequence: TGTGCCAGCAGTCCCCCCGGGAGCATCTACGAGCAGTACTTC.

This clonotype was counted at least ten times. V is TRBV7-6 and J is TRBJ2-5, with a weak D call TRBD2 (6 bases). V shed 0 bases and J shed 6 bases, with 8 bases lying between them. This CDR3 region has 13 residues. Germline V lookup: CDR1 SGHVS, CDR2 FNYEAQ. As DNA, the CDR3 is TGTGCCAGCAGCTTAGCGGAGGGGAAGACCCAGTACTTC. This translates into CASSLAEGKTQYF.

Of note for this clonotype: The junction does not match germline at one end; this may be a read error. The chain recombines TRBV5-5 with TRBJ1-1; D perhaps matches TRBD1 (6 bases). The germline CDR1 and CDR2 sequences are SGHKS and YYEKEE (reference sequence). The CDR3 extends over 16 amino acids. As DNA, the CDR3 is TGTGCCAGCCGCGAAGATAGGGGGGGCGCAAACACTGAAGCTTTCTTC. Amino acid sequence: CASREDRGGANTEAFF.

This clonotype was counted at least ten times. The rearrangement joins TRBV24-1 to TRBJ2-1, with unresolved D. V lost 1 base to trimming and J lost 7 bases, with 7 bases between them. This CDR3 is 13 amino acids long. Germline loops: CDR1 KGHDR, CDR2 SFDVKD. The CDR3 spells CATSDFITNEQFF. For the CDR3, the DNA is TGTGCCACCAGTGATTTCATTACAAATGAGCAGTTCTTC.

Only a few counts were recorded for this clonotype. This sequence joins TRBV28 and TRBJ1-4; D uncertain. Germline values: CDR1 MDHEN, CDR2 SYDVKM. The CDR3 consists of 14 residues. V gave up 3 bases and J gave up 4 bases, with 9 bases separating them. CDR3 in amino acids: CASSFIGFNEKLFF. The CDR3 nucleotides are TGTGCCAGCAGTTTCATAGGGTTTAATGAAAAACTGTTTTTT.

The chain recombines TRBV4-2 with TRBJ2-2; no firm D call. The CDR3 length is 12 residues. V was clipped by 0 bases and J by 6 bases, with 2 bases between them. The germline gives CDR1 LGHNA, CDR2 YNFKEQ. CDR3 DNA: TGTGCCAGCAGCCAAGAAGCCGGGGAGCTGTTTTTT. Its translation is CASSQEAGELFF.

This clonotype showed up many times. This chain connects TRBV9 to TRBJ2-5; 7 positions agree with TRBD2. Trimming removed 4 bases from V and 4 bases from J; junction bases left unmatched: 13. This CDR3 comprises 16 residues. Germline V gives CDR1 SGDLS, CDR2 YYNGEE. CDR3 in DNA: TGTGCCAGCAGCCAGAAAGGACTTATAGCGGGAGAGACCCAGTACTTC. Residues: CASSQKGLIAGETQYF.

This clonotype has at least ten counts. The rearrangement links TRBV7-9 to TRBJ2-2; no reliable D call. The CDR3 is 12 amino acids. Germline V gives CDR1 SEHNR, CDR2 FQNEAQ (reference sequence). V shed 3 bases and J shed 6 bases, with 5 bases lying between them. CDR3 in DNA: TGTGCCAGCAGCTTGGGTTCCGGGGAGCTGTTTTTT. Residues: CASSLGSGELFF.

The rearrangement uses TRBV5-8 and TRBJ2-5, with no clear D. The CDR3 runs to 13 residues. Looked up from germline, CDR1 is SGHTS and CDR2 is YDEGEE. Trimming pared 0 bases from V and 1 base from J, leaving 4 bases between. CDR3 residues: CASSLVFQETQYF. CDR3 DNA sequence: TGTGCCAGCAGCTTGGTGTTCCAAGAGACCCAGTACTTC.

This clonotype has ten or more counts. This sequence joins TRBV20-1 and TRBJ2-3; 8 nucleotides agree with TRBD2. V was clipped by 0 bases and J by 4 bases; unmatched bases: 3. CDR1 is DFQATT and CDR2 is SNEGSKA in the germline V gene (reference sequence). The CDR3 covers 14 residues. The CDR3 loop reads CSAREAGVSDTQYF. Written as DNA, the CDR3 is TGCAGTGCTAGAGAAGCGGGAGTATCAGATACGCAGTATTTT.

This rearrangement joins TRBV28 to TRBJ1-1; D not resolved. This CDR3 is 15 amino acids long. Trimming left V 0 bases short and J 1 base short, with 9 bases between. Germline V gene data show CDR1 as MDHEN and CDR2 as SYDVKM. Written as DNA, the CDR3 is TGTGCCAGCAGTTTATGGAGGGTTAGGAACACTGAAGCTTTCTTT. It encodes CASSLWRVRNTEAFF.

This chain connects TRBV19 to TRBJ1-1; TRBD1 agrees at 8 bases. J was trimmed by 6 bases and V by 7 bases; bases with no gene match: 10. Germline V gives CDR1 LNHDA, CDR2 SQIVND (reference sequence). The CDR3 runs 14 residues. CDR3 sequence reads: CASTRTGSNPEAFF. The CDR3 coding sequence is TGTGCCAGTACCCGGACAGGGAGTAACCCTGAAGCTTTCTTT.

The rearrangement uses TRBV7-9 and TRBJ1-2; 8 bases match TRBD1. There are 15 residues in the CDR3. Trimming removed 0 bases from V and 7 bases from J; junction bases left unmatched: 7. CDR1 is SEHNR, CDR2 FQNEAQ, per germline (reference sequence). DNA for the CDR3: TGTGCCAGCAGCTTAGCAGGGACAGGCCGGGGTGGCTACACCTTC. This gives the protein CASSLAGTGRGGYTF.

The sample holds many counts of this clonotype. This may stem from a read error, because a much larger clone lies one nucleotide away. The rearrangement links TRBV7-2 to TRBJ2-6, with D tentatively TRBD2 (6 bases). CDR1 and CDR2 from the germline V gene are SGHTA and FQGNSA. There are 15 residues in the CDR3. CDR3 residues: CASSLGGSGANVLPF. The CDR3 DNA reads as TGTGCCAGCAGCCTGGGGGGTTCTGGGGCCAACGTCCTGCCTTTC. Using reference TRBV7-2 and TRBJ2-6 for the parts outside the CDR3, the full variable domain is GAGVSQSPSNKVTEKGKDVELRCDPISGHTALYWYRQSLGQGLEFLIYFQGNSAPDKSGLPSDRFSAERTGGSVSTLTIQRTQQEDSAVYLCASSLGGSGANVLPFGAGSRLTVL.

This clonotype appeared many times. The chain has TRBV15 and TRBJ1-4, with D perhaps matching TRBD1 (5 bases). CDR3 length equals 13 residues. The germline V gene encodes CDR1 LNHNV and CDR2 YYDKDF (reference sequence). V dropped 7 bases and J dropped 5 bases, with 11 bases sitting between them. The CDR3 loop reads CATTYRQNEKLFF. Here the CDR3 DNA reads TGTGCCACCACCTACCGACAGAATGAAAAACTGTTTTTT.

Only one count was recorded for this clonotype. The chain links TRBV6-5 to TRBJ2-1, with 7 positions matching TRBD1. The CDR3 has 14 amino acids. CDR1 is MNHEY and CDR2 is SVGAGI in the germline V gene. V lost 6 bases and J lost 9; bases outside the gene matches: 11. The chain's CDR3 is CASRVGRQGAEQFF. CDR3 sequence (DNA): TGTGCCAGCAGGGTTGGACGACAGGGCGCTGAGCAGTTCTTC.

This clonotype appeared many times. This rearrangement joins TRBV14 to TRBJ2-7; D remains unclear. The CDR3 consists of 15 residues. V gave up 1 base and J gave up 2 bases, with 12 bases separating them. The germline CDR1 and CDR2 sequences are SGHDN and FVKESK. The CDR3 coding sequence is TGTGCCAGCAGCCAAGGGCCAGGCTTCACCTACGAGCAGTACTTC. Translation: CASSQGPGFTYEQYF.

The sample holds many counts of this clonotype. The genes are TRBV20-1 and TRBJ2-3; 13 nucleotides line up with TRBD2. CDR1 and CDR2 from the germline V gene are DFQATT and SNEGSKA (reference sequence). The CDR3 runs 15 residues. V was clipped by 4 bases and J by 9 bases; unmatched bases: 10. The CDR3, as DNA: TGCAGTGCTAAAGCCGGGACTAGCGGGATAAGAACGCAGTATTTT. Translated, it gives CSAKAGTSGIRTQYF.

This chain joins TRBV20-1 and TRBJ2-1; TRBD2 matches 13 bases. The CDR3 covers 13 residues. The V gene's germline CDR1 is DFQATT and CDR2 SNEGSKA (reference sequence). V gave up 6 bases and J gave up 7 bases; unmatched junction bases: 3. For the CDR3, the DNA is TGCAGTGCCACGACTAGCGGGGGGAATGAGCAGTTCTTC. This gives the protein CSATTSGGNEQFF.

This clonotype was recorded at least ten times. The chain is built from TRBV29-1 and TRBJ1-3, with 8 bases matching TRBD1. Germline lookup yields CDR1 SQVTM and CDR2 ANQGSEA. This CDR3 spans 13 amino acids. After removal of 6 bases from V and 2 bases from J, the junction contained 3 bases not matched to a gene. The CDR3 reads CSVQGATGNTIYF. The CDR3, as DNA: TGCAGCGTCCAGGGGGCTACTGGAAACACCATATATTTT.

The rearrangement links TRBV20-1 to TRBJ1-1; unclear D gene. Germline loops: CDR1 DFQATT, CDR2 SNEGSKA (reference sequence). V dropped 5 bases and J dropped 5 bases, with 15 bases sitting between them. This CDR3 has 13 residues. The CDR3 sequence is CSALPGMRTEAFF. The CDR3 region has the DNA TGCAGTGCTTTGCCGGGGATGAGGACTGAAGCTTTCTTT.

CDR3 sequence: CASSHPQGRVNELFF. CDR3 DNA: TGTGCCAGCAGTCATCCGCAGGGTCGGGTGAATGAACTGTTTTTT. The chain combines TRBV6-6 with TRBJ1-4, with D possibly being TRBD1 (5 bases). V was pared by 5 bases and J by 12 bases, with 22 bases between. CDR3 length: 15 residues. Germline values: CDR1 MNHNY, CDR2 SVGAGI (reference sequence).

With respect to this clonotype: A junction end diverges from the germline sequence, so it may reflect a read error. This sequence joins TRBV3-1 and TRBJ2-2; D is unresolved. Germline loops: CDR1 LGHDT, CDR2 YNNKEL (reference sequence). The CDR3 covers 12 residues. CDR3 coding DNA: TGCGCCGGCAGCCAAGTTGCCGGGGAGCTGTTTTTT. Encoded protein: CAGSQVAGELFF. Full variable domain (outside the CDR3, taken from reference TRBV3-1 and TRBJ2-2): DTAVSQTPKYLVTQMGNDKSIKCEQNLGHDTMYWYKQDSKKFLKIMFSYNNKELIINETVPNRFSPKSPDKAHLNLHINSLELGDSAVYFCAGSQVAGELFFGEGSRLTVL.

Regarding this clonotype: This may be a read error: a much more frequent sequence differs by one nucleotide. This chain joins TRBV20-1 and TRBJ2-5, with 8 bases identical to TRBD2. Germline V gene sequence: CDR1 DFQATT, CDR2 SNEGSKA (reference sequence). CDR3 size: 15 residues. V dropped 0 bases and J dropped 4; count of bases not matched to a gene: 7. The CDR3 loop reads CSARDRLAGAETQYF. CDR3 bases: TGCAGTGCTAGAGATCGGCTAGCGGGCGCAGAGACCCAGTACTTC.

This clonotype was seen once. A read error may be the cause here, since a much bigger clone is one base away. No conserved phenylalanine or tryptophan ends this CDR3, so it is likely a read error. The chain combines TRBV28 with TRBJ2-7, with a tentative D call TRBD2 (6 bases). The CDR3 runs 15 residues. Germline V gene data show CDR1 as MDHEN and CDR2 as SYDVKM. Trimming shortened V by 2 bases and J by 4 bases, and 15 bases separated the two germline ends. CDR3: CASSLRRGLPYEQYY. In nucleotides, the CDR3 is TGTGCCAGCAGTTTAAGGAGGGGCCTCCCTTACGAGCAGTACTAC.

This clonotype was seen at least ten times. The rearrangement uses TRBV12-3 or TRBV12-4 and TRBJ1-4; TRBD1 matches 9 bases. J lost 3 bases, V lost 6 bases, and 5 bases had no gene match. The CDR3 extends over 15 amino acids. The CDR3 DNA reads TGTGCCAGCAGCACACAGGGGGCGGCTAATGAAAAACTGTTTTTT. Protein: CASSTQGAANEKLFF.

The chain recombines TRBV11-2 with TRBJ2-2; no definite D call. The V gene's germline CDR1 is SGHAT and CDR2 FQNNGV. With 5 bases removed from V and 4 bases from J, the gap between germline ends came to 14 bases. CDR3 length equals 15 residues. CDR3 coding DNA: TGTGCCAGCAGCCCGATTCGGAAAACCACCGGGGAGCTGTTTTTT. It codes for CASSPIRKTTGELFF.

In this sample, this clonotype turned up many times. This chain uses TRBV20-1 with TRBJ1-3; maybe TRBD1 (6 bases). CDR1 DFQATT and CDR2 SNEGSKA come from the germline V gene (reference sequence). Trimming removed 4 bases at V and 0 bases at J, with 16 bases between. This CDR3 comprises 16 residues. For the CDR3, the DNA is TGCAGTGCTACACCCGGGACATTGGCCTCTGGAAACACCATATATTTT. Encoded protein: CSATPGTLASGNTIYF.